This T cell receptor (beta chain) is from a study of beta chain features in type 1 diabetes. Every bit of the isolated RNA underwent reverse transcription, so sequencing read expressed TCRB transcripts. Assay used: immunoSEQ multiplex PCR; TCRdb lists only in-frame clones, some missing. Here the sample spans tens of thousands of clones, just under 65% being singletons. In the case of this clone: No antigen is known for it.

The study, taken as a whole, reports: Type 1 diabetes patients showed a moderate but significant shortening of TCRB CDR3s in all four CD4+ subsets.

This CDR3 is built from 11 residues. Trimming pared 2 bases from V and 5 bases from J, leaving 4 bases between. Germline CDR1 reads SGHDT; CDR2 reads YYEEEE. The clonotype was recovered from a woman aged 25 to 39 with type 1 diabetes. The sample taken for sequencing was stem cell memory CD4+ T cells from blood. The chain links TRBV5-6 to TRBJ2-5; D gene ambiguous. The DNA for the CDR3 is TGTGCCAGCAGCTTCGGGGAGACCCAGTACTTC. Encoded protein: CASSFGETQYF.